These 10 T cell receptor beta chains share one sample of origin, sequenced in a study of blood T cell repertoires in COVID-19. Assay: immunoSEQ multiplex PCR; the TCRdb copy retains only in-frame clones and omits some. This sample carries 200,000 to 250,000 clones, around 85% of them seen once, and the ten largest clones take about 8.2%. Material: PBMCs or T cells enriched from blood (not recorded which). These receptors originate from a woman aged 45-60 years with acute COVID-19.

The chain couples TRBV7-2 to TRBJ1-2; D is unclear. The germline V gene encodes CDR1 SGHTA and CDR2 FQGNSA. The CDR3 covers 15 residues. The V and J ends lost 0 bases and 3 bases respectively, with 11 bases between them. As DNA, the CDR3 is TGTGCCAGCAGCTTAGCCACAGCAATGGACTATGGCTACACCTTC. Its protein product is CASSLATAMDYGYTF.

This clone was counted many times. The chain recombines TRBV7-9 with TRBJ2-2; D unresolved. The V and J ends lost 3 bases and 0 bases respectively, with 8 bases between them. CDR1 and CDR2 (germline): SEHNR, FQNEAQ (reference sequence). The CDR3 covers 15 residues. For the CDR3, the DNA is TGTGCCAGCAGCTTTATGGCGGCGAACACCGGGGAGCTGTTTTTT. This encodes CASSFMAANTGELFF.

Only a few counts were recorded for this clone. The V gene is TRBV10-3, the J gene TRBJ2-7; 10 nucleotides match TRBD2. In germline, CDR1 is ENHRY, CDR2 SYGVKD. The CDR3 extends over 15 amino acids. The V gene end was trimmed by 6 bases and the J gene end by 3 bases; junction bases not matched to a gene: 8. CDR3 DNA sequence: TGTGCCATCAGCCCAGCGGGGGGGCCGGACTACGAGCAGTACTTC. Its translation: CAISPAGGPDYEQYF.

The rearrangement uses TRBV6-5 and TRBJ2-1; TRBD2 matches at 10 bases. Trimming at V came to 6 bases and at J to 3 bases, leaving 5 bases not matched to a gene. There are 15 residues in the CDR3. From germline, CDR1 is MNHEY and CDR2 SVGAGI. The CDR3 here is CASSLTSGDYNEQFF. The CDR3, as DNA: TGTGCCAGCAGCCTCACTAGCGGGGACTACAATGAGCAGTTCTTC.

This chain joins TRBV27 and TRBJ1-6; weak D call: TRBD1 (6 bases). The CDR3 covers 15 residues. Trimming removed 6 bases at V and 6 bases at J, with 15 bases between. Germline CDR1 is MNHEY and CDR2 is SMNVEV (reference sequence). In DNA, the CDR3 is TGTGCCAGCAGAGTAGGACAGCCGCTTAATTCACCCCTCCACTTT. Its translation: CASRVGQPLNSPLHF.

The gene calls are TRBV28 and TRBJ2-7; 8 bases line up with TRBD1. With 5 bases clipped from V and 5 bases from J, the junction kept 20 bases outside the gene matches. Germline V lookup: CDR1 MDHEN, CDR2 SYDVKM. The CDR3 length is 18 residues. The CDR3 region is CASSAPGTGNLFPHEQYF. The CDR3, as DNA: TGTGCCAGCAGTGCACCCGGGACAGGCAATCTATTCCCCCACGAGCAGTACTTC.

This chain joins TRBV12-5 and TRBJ1-6; a weak D match, TRBD1 (5 bases). The CDR3 has 18 amino acids. V lost 0 bases, J lost 4 bases, and 16 bases lay in between. Germline V gene sequence: CDR1 LGHNT, CDR2 FRNRAP. CDR3 sequence (DNA): TGTGCTAGTGGTTTGGTACGAGAGAGGGGACTATATAATTCACCCCTCCACTTT. It yields the protein CASGLVRERGLYNSPLHF.

This chain connects TRBV7-8 to TRBJ1-5; 9 positions agree with TRBD1. The CDR3 spans 14 residues. V lost 5 bases and J lost 7; bases outside the gene matches: 6. The V gene's germline CDR1 is SGHVS and CDR2 FQNEAQ. The CDR3 here is CASSTKGQGQPQHF. The CDR3 DNA sequence: TGTGCCAGCAGCACCAAGGGACAGGGACAGCCCCAGCATTTT.

The chain is built from TRBV7-7 and TRBJ1-1; D is undetermined. Germline-derived CDR1 and CDR2 are SSHAT and FNYEAQ (reference sequence). There are 13 residues in the CDR3. Trimming left V 0 bases short and J 4 bases short, with 6 bases between. CDR3 protein: CASSLALATEAFF. The CDR3 DNA reads as TGTGCCAGCAGCTTAGCGCTGGCCACTGAAGCTTTCTTT.

The table lists this clone with a count of one. The chain combines TRBV5-5 with TRBJ1-5; D unresolved. The V gene lost 9 bases and the J gene lost 1 base, with 17 bases spanning the gap. This CDR3 is 15 amino acids long. Germline CDR1 is SGHKS and CDR2 is YYEKEE (reference sequence). CDR3 DNA sequence: TGTGCCACCACGCTTGTCGACATCAGCAATCAGCCCCAGCATTTT. It encodes CATTLVDISNQPQHF. Looking up the rest from reference TRBV5-5 and TRBJ1-5 gives the full variable domain: DAGVTQSPTHLIKTRGQQVTLRCSPISGHKSVSWYQQVLGQGPQFIFQYYEKEERGRGNFPDRFSARQFPNYSSELNVNALLLGDSALYLCATTLVDISNQPQHFGDGTRLSIL.